This T cell receptor (beta chain) is from a study of blood T cell repertoires in COVID-19. The wider study: Sample material is recorded as cDNA or gDNA derived from T cells, B-cell-depleted T cells, or PBMCs.

This table comes from immunoSEQ multiplex PCR, and its TCRdb copy is limited to in-frame clones, with some not included. The sample records roughly 450,000 clones, 90% being singletons. Ages ranged from about 18 to 89 years, with residence in approximately 25 US areas. Membership in each cohort depended on participant-reported clinical history. Donors in Cohort 3 counted as recovered after two negative PCRs, clearance, or symptom resolution. Germline V gene lookup returns CDR1 SGHAT and CDR2 FQNNGV. The CDR3 has 16 amino acids. Deletions cut 5 bases from V and 0 bases from J, with 14 bases between. The sequencing sample was made of PBMCs or T cells enriched from blood (not recorded which). The TCR originated in a young man who had recovered from COVID-19. The chain carries TRBV11-2 and TRBJ2-1; D uncertain. In DNA, the CDR3 is TGTGCCAGCAGCACTCCTGACTCCAACTCCTACAATGAGCAGTTCTTC. Translation gives CASSTPDSNSYNEQFF.